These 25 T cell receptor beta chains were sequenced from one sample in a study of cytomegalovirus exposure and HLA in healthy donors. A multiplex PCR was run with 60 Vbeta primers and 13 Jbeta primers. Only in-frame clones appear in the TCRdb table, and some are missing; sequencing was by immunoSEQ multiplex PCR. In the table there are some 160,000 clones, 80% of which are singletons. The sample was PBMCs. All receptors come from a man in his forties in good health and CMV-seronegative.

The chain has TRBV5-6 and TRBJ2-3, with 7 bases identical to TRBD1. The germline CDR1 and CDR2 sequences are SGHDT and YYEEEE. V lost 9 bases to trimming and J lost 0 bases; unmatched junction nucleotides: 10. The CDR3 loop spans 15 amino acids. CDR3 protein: CATQLQGVSTDTQYF. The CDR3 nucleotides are TGTGCCACCCAGTTGCAGGGGGTAAGCACAGATACGCAGTATTTT.

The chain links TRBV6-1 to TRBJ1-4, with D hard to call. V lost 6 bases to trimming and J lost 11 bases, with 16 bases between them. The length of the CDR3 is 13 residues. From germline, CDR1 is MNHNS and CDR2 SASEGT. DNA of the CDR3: TGTGCCAGCAGACCCACCACCGGAGGGAAACTGTTTTTT. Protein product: CASRPTTGGKLFF.

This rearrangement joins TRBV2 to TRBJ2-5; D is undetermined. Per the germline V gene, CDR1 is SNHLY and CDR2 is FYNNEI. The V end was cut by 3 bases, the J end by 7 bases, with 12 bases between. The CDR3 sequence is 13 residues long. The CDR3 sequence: CASSDLPTGTQYF. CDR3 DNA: TGTGCCAGCAGTGACCTACCGACGGGGACCCAGTACTTC.

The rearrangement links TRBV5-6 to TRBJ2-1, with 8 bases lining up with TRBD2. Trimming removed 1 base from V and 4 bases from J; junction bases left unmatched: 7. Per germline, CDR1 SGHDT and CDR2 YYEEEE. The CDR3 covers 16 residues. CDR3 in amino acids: CASSLRRGDIYNEQFF. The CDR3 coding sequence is TGTGCCAGCAGCTTGAGGCGGGGGGACATATACAATGAGCAGTTCTTC.

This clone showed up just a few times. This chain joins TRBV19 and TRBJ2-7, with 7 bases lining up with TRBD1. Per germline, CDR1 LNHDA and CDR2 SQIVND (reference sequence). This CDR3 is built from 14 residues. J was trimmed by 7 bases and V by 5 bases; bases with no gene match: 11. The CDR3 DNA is TGTGCCAGTAGTCCAGGGGGACAGTCTGCAGAGCAGTACTTC. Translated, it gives CASSPGGQSAEQYF.

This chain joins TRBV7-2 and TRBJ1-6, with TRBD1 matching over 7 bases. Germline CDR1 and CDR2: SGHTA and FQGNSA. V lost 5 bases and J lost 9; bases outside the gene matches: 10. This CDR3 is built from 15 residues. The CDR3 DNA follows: TGTGCCAGCAGCCGTGCCGGGACAGAAAGTTCACCCCTCCACTTT. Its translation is CASSRAGTESSPLHF.

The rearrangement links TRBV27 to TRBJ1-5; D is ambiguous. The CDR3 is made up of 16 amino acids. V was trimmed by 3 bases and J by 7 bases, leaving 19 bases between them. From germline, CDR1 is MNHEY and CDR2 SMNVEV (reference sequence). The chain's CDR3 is CASSFNGLAQGQPQHF. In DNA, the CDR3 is TGTGCCAGCAGTTTCAATGGACTGGCGCAAGGGCAGCCCCAGCATTTT.

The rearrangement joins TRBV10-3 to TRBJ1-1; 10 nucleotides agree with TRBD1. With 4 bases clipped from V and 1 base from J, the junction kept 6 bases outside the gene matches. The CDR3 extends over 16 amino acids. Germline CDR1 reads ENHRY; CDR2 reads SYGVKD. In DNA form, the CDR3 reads TGTGCCATCAGTGTGGGGACAGGGGCGGCGAACACTGAAGCTTTCTTT. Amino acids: CAISVGTGAANTEAFF.

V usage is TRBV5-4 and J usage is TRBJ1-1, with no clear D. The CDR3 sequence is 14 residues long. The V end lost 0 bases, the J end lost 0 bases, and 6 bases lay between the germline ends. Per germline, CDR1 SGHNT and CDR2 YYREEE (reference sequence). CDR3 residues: CASSLGQVNTEAFF. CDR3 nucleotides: TGTGCCAGCAGCTTGGGGCAGGTGAACACTGAAGCTTTCTTT.

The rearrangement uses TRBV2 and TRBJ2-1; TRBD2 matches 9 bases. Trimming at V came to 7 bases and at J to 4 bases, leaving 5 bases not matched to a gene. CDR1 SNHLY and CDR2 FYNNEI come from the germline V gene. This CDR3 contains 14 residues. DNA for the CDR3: TGTGCCAGCAAATCTAGCGGGGATTACAATGAGCAGTTCTTC. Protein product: CASKSSGDYNEQFF.

The CDR3 DNA reads TGTGCCATCAGCCCTCTAGCGGGAGTACGCACAGATACGCAGTATTTT. This translates into CAISPLAGVRTDTQYF. This chain joins TRBV10-3 and TRBJ2-3; 10 bases line up with TRBD2. V trimming: 6 bases; J trimming: 1 base; junction bases outside the gene matches: 7. From germline, CDR1 is ENHRY and CDR2 SYGVKD. The CDR3 length is 16 residues.

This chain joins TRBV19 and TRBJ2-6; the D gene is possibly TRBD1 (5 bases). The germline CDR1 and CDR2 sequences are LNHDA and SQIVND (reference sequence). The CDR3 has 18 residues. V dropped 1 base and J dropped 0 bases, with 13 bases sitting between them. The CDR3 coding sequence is TGTGCCAGTAGTATAGGGACACCTGGGGACTCTGGGGCCAACGTCCTGACTTTC. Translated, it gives CASSIGTPGDSGANVLTF.

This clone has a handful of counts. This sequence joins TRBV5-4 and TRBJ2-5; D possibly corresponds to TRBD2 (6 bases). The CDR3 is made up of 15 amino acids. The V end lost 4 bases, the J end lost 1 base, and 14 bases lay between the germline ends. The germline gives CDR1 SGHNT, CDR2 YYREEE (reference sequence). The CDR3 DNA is TGTGCCAGCAGCCCGGCGGGACCCCTCCAAGAGACCCAGTACTTC. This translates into CASSPAGPLQETQYF. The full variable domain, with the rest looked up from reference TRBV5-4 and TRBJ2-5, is ETGVTQSPTHLIKTRGQQVTLRCSSQSGHNTVSWYQQALGQGPQFIFQYYREEENGRGNFPPRFSGLQFPNYSSELNVNALELDDSALYLCASSPAGPLQETQYFGPGTRLLVL.

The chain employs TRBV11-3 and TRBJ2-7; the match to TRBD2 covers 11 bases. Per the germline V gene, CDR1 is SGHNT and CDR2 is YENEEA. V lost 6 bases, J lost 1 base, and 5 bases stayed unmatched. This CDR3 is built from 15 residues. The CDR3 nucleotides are TGTGCCAGCAGACCAAGGACTAGCGGGTCCTACGAGCAGTACTTC. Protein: CASRPRTSGSYEQYF.

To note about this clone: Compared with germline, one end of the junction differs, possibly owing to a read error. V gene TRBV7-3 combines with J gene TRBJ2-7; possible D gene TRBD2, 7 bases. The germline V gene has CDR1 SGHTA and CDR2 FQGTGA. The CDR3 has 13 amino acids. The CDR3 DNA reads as TGTGCCAGCAGCTTAACGGGGGGGGGCGAAACCCGCTTC. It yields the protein CASSLTGGGETRF.

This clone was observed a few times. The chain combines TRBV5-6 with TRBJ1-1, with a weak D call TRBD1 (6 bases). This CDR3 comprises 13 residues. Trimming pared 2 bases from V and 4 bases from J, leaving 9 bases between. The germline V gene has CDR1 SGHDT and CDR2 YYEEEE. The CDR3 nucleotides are TGTGCCAGCAGCTTCAGGGGTAGCACTGAAGCTTTCTTT. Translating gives CASSFRGSTEAFF.

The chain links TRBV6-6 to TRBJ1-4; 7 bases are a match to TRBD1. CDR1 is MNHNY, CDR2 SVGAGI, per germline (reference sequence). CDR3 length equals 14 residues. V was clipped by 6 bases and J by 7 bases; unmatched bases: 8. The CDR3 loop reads CASRRQGGGEKLFF. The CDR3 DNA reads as TGTGCCAGCAGACGACAGGGAGGAGGTGAAAAACTGTTTTTT.

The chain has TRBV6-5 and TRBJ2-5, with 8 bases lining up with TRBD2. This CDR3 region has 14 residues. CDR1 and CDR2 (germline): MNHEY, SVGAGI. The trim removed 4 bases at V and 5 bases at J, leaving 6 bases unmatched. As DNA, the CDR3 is TGTGCCAGCAGTTTCCCGGGGGGGAAGGAGACCCAGTACTTC. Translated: CASSFPGGKETQYF.

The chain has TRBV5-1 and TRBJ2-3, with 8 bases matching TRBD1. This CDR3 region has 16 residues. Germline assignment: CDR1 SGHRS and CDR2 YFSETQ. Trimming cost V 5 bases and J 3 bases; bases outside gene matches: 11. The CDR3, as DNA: TGCGCCAGCAGACCTGGACAGGGAGGTTGGACAGATACGCAGTATTTT. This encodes CASRPGQGGWTDTQYF.

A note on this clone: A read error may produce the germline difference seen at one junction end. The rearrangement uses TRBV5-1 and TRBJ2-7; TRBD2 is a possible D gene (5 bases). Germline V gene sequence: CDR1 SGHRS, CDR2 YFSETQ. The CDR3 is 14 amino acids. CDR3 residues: CASSLAASSHEQYF. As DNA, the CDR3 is TGCGCCAGCAGCTTGGCGGCTAGCTCCCACGAGCAGTACTTC.

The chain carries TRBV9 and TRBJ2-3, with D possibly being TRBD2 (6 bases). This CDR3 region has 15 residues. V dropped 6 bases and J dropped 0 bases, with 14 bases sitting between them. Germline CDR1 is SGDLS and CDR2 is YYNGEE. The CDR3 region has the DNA TGTGCCAGCACCCTTGGCGGGACTAGCACAGATACGCAGTATTTT. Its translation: CASTLGGTSTDTQYF.

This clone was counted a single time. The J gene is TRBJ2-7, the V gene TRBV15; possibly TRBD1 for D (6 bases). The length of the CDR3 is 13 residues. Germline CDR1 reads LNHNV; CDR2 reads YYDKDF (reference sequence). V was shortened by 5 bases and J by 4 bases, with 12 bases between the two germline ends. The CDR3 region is CATSQGRGYEQYF. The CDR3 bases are TGTGCCACCAGCCAGGGGCGCGGGTACGAGCAGTACTTC. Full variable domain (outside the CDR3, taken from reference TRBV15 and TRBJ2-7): DAMVIQNPRYQVTQFGKPVTLSCSQTLNHNVMYWYQQKSSQAPKLLFHYYDKDFNNEADTPDNFQSRRPNTSFCFLDIRSPGLGDTAMYLCATSQGRGYEQYFGPGTRLTVT.

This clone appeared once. CDR3 DNA sequence: TGTGCCAGCAGTTACTCGCTAGCGGGAGGGAAGGGGGAGCAGTACTTC. Translating gives CASSYSLAGGKGEQYF. The V and J genes are TRBV6-5 and TRBJ2-7; 12 positions agree with TRBD2. V dropped 0 bases and J dropped 7; count of bases not matched to a gene: 7. Germline V gene sequence: CDR1 MNHEY, CDR2 SVGAGI. The CDR3 is 16 residues long.

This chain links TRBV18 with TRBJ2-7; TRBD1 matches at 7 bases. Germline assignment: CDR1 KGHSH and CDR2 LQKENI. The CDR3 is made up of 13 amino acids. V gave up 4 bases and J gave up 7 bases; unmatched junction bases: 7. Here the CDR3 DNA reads TGTGCCAGCTCACAACAGGGGCCGTGGGAGCAGTACTTC. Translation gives CASSQQGPWEQYF.

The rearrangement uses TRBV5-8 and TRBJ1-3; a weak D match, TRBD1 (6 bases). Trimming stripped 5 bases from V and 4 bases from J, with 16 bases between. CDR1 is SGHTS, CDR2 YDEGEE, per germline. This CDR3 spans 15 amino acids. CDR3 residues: CASRVRGAQGNTIYF. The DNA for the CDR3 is TGTGCCAGCAGGGTACGGGGGGCGCAGGGAAACACCATATATTTT.